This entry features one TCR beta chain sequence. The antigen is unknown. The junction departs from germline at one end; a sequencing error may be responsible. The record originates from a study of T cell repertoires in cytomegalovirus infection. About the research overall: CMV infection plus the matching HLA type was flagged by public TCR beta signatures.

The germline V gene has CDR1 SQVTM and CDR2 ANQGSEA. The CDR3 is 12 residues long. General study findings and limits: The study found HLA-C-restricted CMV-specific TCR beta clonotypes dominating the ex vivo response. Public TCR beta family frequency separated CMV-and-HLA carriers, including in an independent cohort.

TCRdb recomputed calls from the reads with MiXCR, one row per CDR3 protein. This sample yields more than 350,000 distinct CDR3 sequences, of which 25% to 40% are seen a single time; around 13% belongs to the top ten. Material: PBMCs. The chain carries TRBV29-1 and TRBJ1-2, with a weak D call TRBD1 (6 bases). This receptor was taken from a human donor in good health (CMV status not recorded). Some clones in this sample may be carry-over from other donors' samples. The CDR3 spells CSVEVGAGGYSF. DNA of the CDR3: TGCAGCGTTGAGGTGGGGGCCGGTGGCTACAGCTTC.